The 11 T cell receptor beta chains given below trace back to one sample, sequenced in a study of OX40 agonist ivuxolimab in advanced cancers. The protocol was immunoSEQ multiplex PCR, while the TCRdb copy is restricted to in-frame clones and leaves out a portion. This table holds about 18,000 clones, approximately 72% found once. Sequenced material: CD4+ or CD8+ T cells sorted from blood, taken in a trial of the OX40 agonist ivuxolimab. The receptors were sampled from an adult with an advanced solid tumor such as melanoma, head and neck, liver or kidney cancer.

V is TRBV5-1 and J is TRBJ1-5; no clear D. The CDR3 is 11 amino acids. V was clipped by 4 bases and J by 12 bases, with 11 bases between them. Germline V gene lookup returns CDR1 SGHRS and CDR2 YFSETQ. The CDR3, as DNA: TGCGCCAGCAGCACACGCGTCCGCCAGCATTTT. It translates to CASSTRVRQHF.

CDR3 residues: CASSNSLAGELFF. The DNA for the CDR3 is TGTGCCAGCAGCAATTCCTTGGCCGGGGAGCTGTTTTTT. The chain has TRBV7-2 and TRBJ2-2, with D hard to call. The CDR3 is made up of 13 amino acids. The V gene's germline CDR1 is SGHTA and CDR2 FQGNSA. V lost 5 bases and J lost 6, with 10 bases in between.

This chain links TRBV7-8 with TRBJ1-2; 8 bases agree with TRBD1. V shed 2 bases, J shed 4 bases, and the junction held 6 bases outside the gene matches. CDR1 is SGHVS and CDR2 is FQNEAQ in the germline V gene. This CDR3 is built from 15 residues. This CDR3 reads CASSLNQGARYGYTF. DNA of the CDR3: TGTGCCAGCAGCTTAAACCAGGGGGCCCGCTATGGCTACACCTTC.

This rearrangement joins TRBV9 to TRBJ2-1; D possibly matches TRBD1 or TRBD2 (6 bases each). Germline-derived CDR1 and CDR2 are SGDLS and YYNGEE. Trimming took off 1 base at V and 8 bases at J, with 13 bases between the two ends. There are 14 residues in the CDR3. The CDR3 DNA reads TGTGCCAGCAGCGTACGAGGGGGGCGCGATGAGCAGTTCTTC. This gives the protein CASSVRGGRDEQFF.

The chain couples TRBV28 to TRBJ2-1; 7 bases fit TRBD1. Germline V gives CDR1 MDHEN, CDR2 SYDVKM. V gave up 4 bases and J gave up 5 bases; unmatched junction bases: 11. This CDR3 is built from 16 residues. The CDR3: CASSSVPGTENNEQFF. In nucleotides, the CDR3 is TGTGCCAGCAGTTCCGTGCCCGGGACAGAAAACAATGAGCAGTTCTTC.

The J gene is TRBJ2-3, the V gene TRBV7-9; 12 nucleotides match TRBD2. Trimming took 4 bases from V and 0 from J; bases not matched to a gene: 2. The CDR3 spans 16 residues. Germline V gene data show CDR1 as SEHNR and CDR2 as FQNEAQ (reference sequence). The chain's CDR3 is CASSSGTSGSTDTQYF. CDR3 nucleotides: TGTGCCAGCAGCTCGGGGACTAGCGGGAGCACAGATACGCAGTATTTT.

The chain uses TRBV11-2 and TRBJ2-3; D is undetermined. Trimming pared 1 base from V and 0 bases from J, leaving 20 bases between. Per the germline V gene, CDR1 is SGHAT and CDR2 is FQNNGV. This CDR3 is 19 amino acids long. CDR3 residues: CASSLVWYWEQPSTDTQYF. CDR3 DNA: TGTGCCAGCAGCTTAGTATGGTATTGGGAACAGCCTAGCACAGATACGCAGTATTTT.

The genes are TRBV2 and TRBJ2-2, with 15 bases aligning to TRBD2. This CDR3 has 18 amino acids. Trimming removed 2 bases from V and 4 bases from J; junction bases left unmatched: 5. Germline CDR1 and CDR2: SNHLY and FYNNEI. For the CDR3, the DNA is TGTGCCAGCAGTGAAATGAGGACTAGCGGGGGGGGCACCGGGGAGCTGTTTTTT. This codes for CASSEMRTSGGGTGELFF.

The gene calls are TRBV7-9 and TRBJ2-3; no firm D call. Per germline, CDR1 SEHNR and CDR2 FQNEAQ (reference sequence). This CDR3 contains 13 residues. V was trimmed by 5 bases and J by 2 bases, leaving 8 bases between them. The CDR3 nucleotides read TGTGCCAGCAGCCCCCACAACACAGATACGCAGTATTTT. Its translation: CASSPHNTDTQYF. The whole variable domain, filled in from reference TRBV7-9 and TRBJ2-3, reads DTGVSQNPRHKITKRGQNVTFRCDPISEHNRLYWYRQTLGQGPEFLTYFQNEAQLEKSRLLSDRFSAERPKGSFSTLEIQRTEQGDSAMYLCASSPHNTDTQYFGPGTRLTVL.

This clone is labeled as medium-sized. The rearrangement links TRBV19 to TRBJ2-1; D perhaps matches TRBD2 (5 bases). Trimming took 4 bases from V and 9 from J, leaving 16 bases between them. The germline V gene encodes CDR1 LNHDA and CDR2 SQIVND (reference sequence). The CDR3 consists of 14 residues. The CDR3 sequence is CASSTQRGAGEQFF. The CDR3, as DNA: TGTGCCAGTAGTACCCAACGAGGTGCGGGTGAGCAGTTCTTC.

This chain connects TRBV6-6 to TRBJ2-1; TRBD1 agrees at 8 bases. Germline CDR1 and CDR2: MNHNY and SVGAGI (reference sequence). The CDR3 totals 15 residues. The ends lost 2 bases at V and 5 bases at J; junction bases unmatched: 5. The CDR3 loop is CASSYGTGLHNEQFF. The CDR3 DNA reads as TGTGCCAGCAGTTACGGGACAGGCCTCCACAATGAGCAGTTCTTC.